These 29 T cell receptor beta chains were sequenced from one sample in a study of technical replicates of blood from several donors. The protocol was immunoSEQ multiplex PCR, while the TCRdb copy is restricted to in-frame clones and leaves out a portion. The table shows approximately 79,000 clones, with roughly 97% occurring only once. The sequenced sample was T cells isolated from PBMCs. The receptor source for this set is a human donor in good health.

V and J are TRBV5-6 and TRBJ1-1; 7 bases line up with TRBD1. CDR1 and CDR2 (germline): SGHDT, YYEEEE. The CDR3 is 13 residues long. The trim removed 8 bases at V and 1 base at J, leaving 5 bases unmatched. The CDR3 DNA reads as TGTGCCAGTCAGACAGGGCCGAACACTGAAGCTTTCTTT. As protein: CASQTGPNTEAFF.

The chain couples TRBV4-2 to TRBJ1-2; D is perhaps TRBD1 (5 bases). The CDR3 loop spans 14 amino acids. From germline, CDR1 is LGHNA and CDR2 YNFKEQ. V lost 3 bases and J lost 0, with 8 bases in between. CDR3 sequence: CASSQQTANYGYTF. The CDR3 bases are TGTGCCAGCAGCCAGCAGACAGCTAACTATGGCTACACCTTC.

CDR3 sequence: CSVFDRDRSYNEQFF. In DNA form, the CDR3 reads TGCAGCGTTTTCGACAGGGATCGGTCCTACAATGAGCAGTTCTTC. The chain links TRBV29-1 to TRBJ2-1; 7 bases are shared with TRBD1. There are 15 residues in the CDR3. V trimming: 5 bases; J trimming: 1 base; junction bases outside the gene matches: 8. CDR1 and CDR2 from the germline V gene are SQVTM and ANQGSEA.

Worth noting for this clone: Other DNA sequences within the sample encode an identical CDR3. This chain connects TRBV29-1 to TRBJ1-1; a possible D gene is TRBD1 (6 bases). The length of the CDR3 is 13 residues. The germline CDR1 and CDR2 sequences are SQVTM and ANQGSEA. V was trimmed by 7 bases and J by 2 bases, leaving 14 bases between them. CDR3 DNA sequence: TGCAGCGCTACCAAACAGGGAAACACTGAAGCTTTCTTT. It codes for CSATKQGNTEAFF.

The count of this clone is one. The gene calls are TRBV19 and TRBJ2-1; the match to TRBD2 covers 9 bases. The CDR3 loop spans 13 amino acids. The germline V gene has CDR1 LNHDA and CDR2 SQIVND (reference sequence). The V gene end was trimmed by 1 base and the J gene end by 13 bases; junction bases not matched to a gene: 5. DNA for the CDR3: TGTGCCAGTAGTATAGTCTTAGCGGGAGAACAGTTCTTC. Protein product: CASSIVLAGEQFF. Filled out from reference TRBV19 and TRBJ2-1, the complete variable domain reads DGGITQSPKYLFRKEGQNVTLSCEQNLNHDAMYWYRQDPGQGLRLIYYSQIVNDFQKGDIAEGYSVSREKKESFPLTVTSAQKNPTAFYLCASSIVLAGEQFFGPGTRLTVL.

This clone was counted between two and nine times. The chain couples TRBV5-4 to TRBJ1-1; 8 bases match TRBD1. CDR1 and CDR2 from the germline V gene are SGHNT and YYREEE (reference sequence). V lost 2 bases and J lost 4; bases outside the gene matches: 4. The CDR3 extends over 14 amino acids. The CDR3 DNA sequence: TGTGCCAGCAGCTTCTACAGGGGGTCCACTGAAGCTTTCTTT. It codes for CASSFYRGSTEAFF.

The chain uses TRBV9 and TRBJ2-7; the D gene is possibly TRBD2 (5 bases). CDR1 and CDR2 from the germline V gene are SGDLS and YYNGEE. The germline V and J ends were trimmed by 8 bases and 5 bases, with 11 bases remaining between them. This CDR3 has 11 residues. The CDR3 coding sequence is TGTGCCAGTTCCCGGGGAAACGAGCAGTACTTC. This gives the protein CASSRGNEQYF.

The chain couples TRBV5-6 to TRBJ1-5, with a possible D match to TRBD1 (6 bases). Trimming left V 3 bases short and J 0 bases short, with 16 bases between. Germline CDR1 and CDR2: SGHDT and YYEEEE. The CDR3 contains 17 residues. CDR3 in DNA: TGTGCCAGCAGCTCCTCGCACCGGACAGATAGCAATCAGCCCCAGCATTTT. Protein: CASSSSHRTDSNQPQHF.

V gene TRBV7-2 combines with J gene TRBJ1-3; D call uncertain. Trimming took off 1 base at V and 0 bases at J, with 7 bases between the two ends. The germline gives CDR1 SGHTA, CDR2 FQGNSA. This CDR3 has 15 residues. CDR3 loop: CASSLVMSSGNTIYF. The CDR3 region has the DNA TGTGCCAGCAGCTTAGTTATGAGCTCTGGAAACACCATATATTTT.

This clone has only one observation. This chain joins TRBV27 and TRBJ2-1; weak D call: TRBD2 (5 bases). This CDR3 is 14 amino acids long. Germline V gene data show CDR1 as MNHEY and CDR2 as SMNVEV (reference sequence). V lost 0 bases, J lost 7 bases, and 10 bases lay in between. The CDR3 spells CASSLSTRRNEQFF. The CDR3 DNA sequence: TGTGCCAGCAGTTTATCTACTAGACGGAATGAGCAGTTCTTC.

The gene calls are TRBV7-9 and TRBJ2-1; TRBD1 is a possible D gene (5 bases). From germline, CDR1 is SEHNR and CDR2 FQNEAQ (reference sequence). CDR3 size: 14 residues. V was shortened by 2 bases and J by 6 bases, with 11 bases between the two germline ends. The CDR3 DNA sequence: TGTGCCAGCAGCTTAAGGGGTGGGGTCAATGAGCAGTTCTTC. This translates into CASSLRGGVNEQFF.

The rearrangement uses TRBV27 and TRBJ2-7; TRBD2 agrees at 9 bases. The V gene's germline CDR1 is MNHEY and CDR2 SMNVEV (reference sequence). J was trimmed by 2 bases and V by 4 bases; bases with no gene match: 12. CDR3 length: 17 amino acids. This chain's CDR3 is CASSSFSGSAFPYEQYF. The CDR3 DNA follows: TGTGCCAGCAGTTCTTTTAGCGGGAGCGCTTTCCCCTACGAGCAGTACTTC.

Remarks on this clone: The junction shows a germline mismatch at one end, possibly a read error. This rearrangement joins TRBV7-7 to TRBJ2-1, with a tentative D call TRBD2 (6 bases). The CDR3 loop spans 14 amino acids. The V gene's germline CDR1 is SSHAT and CDR2 FNYEAQ (reference sequence). CDR3 loop: CASSLGTSYNEQFF. The DNA of the CDR3 is TGTGCTAGCAGCTTAGGGACTTCCTACAATGAGCAGTTCTTC.

V and J are TRBV28 and TRBJ2-5; 8 positions match TRBD2. Germline V gives CDR1 MDHEN, CDR2 SYDVKM. V lost 3 bases to trimming and J lost 5 bases; unmatched junction nucleotides: 11. There are 16 residues in the CDR3. This CDR3 reads CASSFGSGEAWETQYF. The DNA of the CDR3 is TGTGCCAGCAGTTTTGGTAGCGGGGAAGCGTGGGAGACCCAGTACTTC. Full variable domain (remainder filled in from reference TRBV28 and TRBJ2-5): DVKVTQSSRYLVKRTGEKVFLECVQDMDHENMFWYRQDPGLGLRLIYFSYDVKMKEKGDIPEGYSVSREKKERFSLILESASTNQTSMYLCASSFGSGEAWETQYFGPGTRLLVL.

J is TRBJ1-4 and V is TRBV6-1; tentatively, D is TRBD1 (6 bases). The germline V gene encodes CDR1 MNHNS and CDR2 SASEGT. V shed 4 bases and J shed 8 bases, with 20 bases lying between them. The CDR3 has 16 amino acids. The CDR3 region is CASSVTSRGLDEKLFF. The CDR3 nucleotides are TGTGCCAGCAGTGTCACAAGCAGGGGACTAGACGAAAAACTGTTTTTT.

The chain combines TRBV30 with TRBJ2-1; D may be TRBD2 (5 bases). Germline CDR1 is GTSNPN and CDR2 is SVGIG (reference sequence). This CDR3 spans 13 amino acids. V was shortened by 3 bases and J by 0 bases, with 6 bases between the two germline ends. The DNA of the CDR3 is TGTGCCTGGAGGGCGGGCTCCTACAATGAGCAGTTCTTC. Protein product: CAWRAGSYNEQFF.

The CDR3 bases are TGCAGCGTTGGACAGGGGGTGATCAATGAGCAGTTCTTC. As protein: CSVGQGVINEQFF. The V call is TRBV29-1, the J call TRBJ2-1; 9 bases fit TRBD1. This CDR3 has 13 residues. The germline gives CDR1 SQVTM, CDR2 ANQGSEA. The trim removed 4 bases at V and 6 bases at J, leaving 4 bases unmatched.

The rearrangement links TRBV5-1 to TRBJ2-3; possibly TRBD1 for D (6 bases). The V end was cut by 0 bases, the J end by 3 bases, with 17 bases between. Germline CDR1 reads SGHRS; CDR2 reads YFSETQ. This CDR3 region has 17 residues. The chain's CDR3 is CASSLVWAGRGTDTQYF. CDR3 sequence (DNA): TGCGCCAGCAGCTTGGTGTGGGCAGGCAGGGGAACAGATACGCAGTATTTT.

The V and J genes are TRBV11-3 and TRBJ2-7; D possibly corresponds to TRBD2 (5 bases). V was clipped by 5 bases and J by 0 bases, with 11 bases between them. This CDR3 has 14 residues. In germline, CDR1 is SGHNT, CDR2 YENEEA. CDR3 coding DNA: TGTGCCAGCAGCCTCACGGGGTACTCCTACGAGCAGTACTTC. Its protein is CASSLTGYSYEQYF.

The J gene is TRBJ2-1, the V gene TRBV9, with D unclear. The V and J ends lost 3 bases and 3 bases respectively, with 19 bases between them. The CDR3 is 17 amino acids. Germline CDR1 and CDR2: SGDLS and YYNGEE. The chain's CDR3 is CASSGLPPGSIYNEQFF. CDR3 sequence (DNA): TGTGCCAGCAGCGGGCTACCCCCCGGGTCGATCTACAATGAGCAGTTCTTC. The full variable domain, with the rest looked up from reference TRBV9 and TRBJ2-1, is DSGVTQTPKHLITATGQRVTLRCSPRSGDLSVYWYQQSLDQGLQFLIQYYNGEERAKGNILERFSAQQFPDLHSELNLSSLELGDSALYFCASSGLPPGSIYNEQFFGPGTRLTVL.

The genes are TRBV4-3 and TRBJ2-7; 14 nucleotides agree with TRBD2. J was trimmed by 5 bases and V by 4 bases; bases with no gene match: 10. The CDR3 is made up of 17 amino acids. Germline lookup yields CDR1 LGHNA and CDR2 YSLEER. CDR3 in amino acids: CASSLSFLTSGRDEQYF. The CDR3 coding sequence is TGCGCCAGCAGCCTTAGTTTTTTGACTAGCGGGAGGGACGAGCAGTACTTC.

J is TRBJ1-2 and V is TRBV6-5; D is unresolved. V lost 4 bases, J lost 6 bases, and 12 bases lay in between. The germline V gene encodes CDR1 MNHEY and CDR2 SVGAGI. This CDR3 has 13 residues. CDR3 coding DNA: TGTGCCAGCAGTTCGGGGAACGAGAATGGCTACACCTTC. Amino acid sequence: CASSSGNENGYTF.

This clone was counted once. This chain connects TRBV7-2 to TRBJ1-2, with 7 bases identical to TRBD1. Germline V gene lookup returns CDR1 SGHTA and CDR2 FQGNSA. V was pared by 1 base and J by 5 bases, with 16 bases of the junction left unmatched. CDR3 size: 18 residues. This chain's CDR3 is CASSLDLGQAVNYYGYTF. CDR3 coding DNA: TGTGCCAGCAGCTTAGATTTAGGACAGGCAGTCAATTATTATGGCTACACCTTC. Drawing the rest from reference TRBV7-2 and TRBJ1-2, the complete variable domain is GAGVSQSPSNKVTEKGKDVELRCDPISGHTALYWYRQSLGQGLEFLIYFQGNSAPDKSGLPSDRFSAERTGGSVSTLTIQRTQQEDSAVYLCASSLDLGQAVNYYGYTFGSGTRLTVV.

This chain links TRBV30 with TRBJ2-7, with no clear D. Looked up from germline, CDR1 is GTSNPN and CDR2 is SVGIG (reference sequence). The CDR3 runs 11 residues. Between the trimmed V and J ends, which lost 2 bases and 3 bases, there was a span of 5 bases. CDR3 coding DNA: TGTGCCTGGAGTCCCCGCTACGAGCAGTACTTC. The encoded protein is CAWSPRYEQYF.

V usage is TRBV27 and J usage is TRBJ2-6, with a tentative D call TRBD2 (7 bases). The germline V gene has CDR1 MNHEY and CDR2 SMNVEV (reference sequence). V shed 6 bases and J shed 4 bases, with 13 bases lying between them. This CDR3 has 15 amino acids. This CDR3 is CASRLGGPGANVLTF. CDR3 DNA: TGTGCCAGCAGACTGGGGGGGCCCGGGGCCAACGTCCTGACTTTC.

The chain couples TRBV7-9 to TRBJ2-2; 9 nucleotides match TRBD2. CDR1 is SEHNR and CDR2 is FQNEAQ in the germline V gene (reference sequence). The CDR3 has 17 residues. Trimming at V came to 6 bases and at J to 4 bases, leaving 12 bases not matched to a gene. CDR3 sequence (DNA): TGTGCCAGCAGTCTGAGCGTTAGCGGGAGCGTCACCGGGGAGCTGTTTTTT. Translating gives CASSLSVSGSVTGELFF.

This rearrangement joins TRBV11-2 to TRBJ2-7; 9 bases are shared with TRBD1. The V gene end was trimmed by 1 base and the J gene end by 6 bases; junction bases not matched to a gene: 4. CDR1 SGHAT and CDR2 FQNNGV come from the germline V gene. This CDR3 comprises 14 residues. CDR3 in amino acids: CASSLGDRVSEQYF. As DNA, the CDR3 is TGTGCCAGCAGCTTAGGGGACAGGGTTAGCGAGCAGTACTTC.

The chain employs TRBV11-3 and TRBJ2-1; TRBD2 matches at 7 bases. The V segment lost 5 bases and the J segment 2 bases; nucleotides outside the gene matches: 6. The CDR3 contains 15 residues. The germline gives CDR1 SGHNT, CDR2 YENEEA. Here the CDR3 reads CASSTREATYNEQFF. The CDR3 bases are TGTGCCAGCAGCACTCGGGAGGCCACCTACAATGAGCAGTTCTTC.

This rearrangement joins TRBV7-2 to TRBJ2-3; the match to TRBD2 covers 10 bases. Germline trimming cut 5 bases from V and 0 bases from J; bases unmatched to any gene: 5. The CDR3 length is 16 residues. Germline values: CDR1 SGHTA, CDR2 FQGNSA. CDR3 coding DNA: TGTGCCAGCAGCGGAAGCGGGAGGGGGAGCACAGATACGCAGTATTTT. It yields the protein CASSGSGRGSTDTQYF.